The T cell receptor beta chain under discussion was sequenced for a study of patients and donors after allogeneic stem cell transplantation. The V gene lost 4 bases and the J gene lost 0 bases, with 24 bases spanning the gap. The CDR3 totals 18 residues. CDR1 and CDR2 (germline): SQVTM, ANQGSEA. TCRdb reprocessed the RT-PCR reads via MiXCR and lists one record per CDR3 protein. This sample carries approximately 140,000 distinct CDR3 sequences, about 40% of them seen once, and the ten largest clones take 50%. This receptor was taken from a human donor who was either an allogeneic HSCT recipient or a stem cell or donor lymphocyte infusion donor (not recorded which). It is not recorded whose cells these are; they may come from a transplant donor. The sample comprised blood, either unsorted or a sorted T cell fraction (not recorded which). The gene calls are TRBV29-1 and TRBJ1-2, with D perhaps TRBD1 (6 bases). DNA of the CDR3: TGCAGCGTTGCTTCACACCGGGACACGCCCGAGGCTAACTATGGCTACACCTTC. Its protein product is CSVASHRDTPEANYGYTF.